This passage covers 31 T cell receptor beta chains from one sample sequenced in a study of Ad26.COV2.S vaccination and SARS-CoV-2 variants. Treatment meaning: 19 received Ad26.COV2.S at low or high dose, single or two shots; 5 received placebo; per-sample allocation not given. Samples analyzed were those drawn on day 63 after the first vaccine or placebo injection. Assay: immunoSEQ multiplex PCR; the TCRdb copy retains only in-frame clones and omits some. The data contain about 350,000 clones, around 84% of them singletons. The sample was peripheral blood, taken in a trial of Ad26.COV2.S vaccine versus placebo. These receptors originate from a person between 18 and 60 years old who received the Ad26.COV2.S COVID-19 vaccine or a placebo.

The chain is built from TRBV28 and TRBJ1-3; D is undetermined. This CDR3 spans 16 amino acids. Germline loops: CDR1 MDHEN, CDR2 SYDVKM. The V and J ends lost 3 bases and 0 bases respectively, with 12 bases between them. DNA of the CDR3: TGTGCCAGCAGTTTGGAGGACCGCCGCTCTGGAAACACCATATATTTT. Residues: CASSLEDRRSGNTIYF.

The CDR3 DNA reads TGTGCCAGCAGCCTACTGGACAGGGGGAACACTGAAGCTTTCTTT. Amino acids: CASSLLDRGNTEAFF. The chain recombines TRBV6-5 with TRBJ1-1; TRBD1 matches 9 bases. The germline V gene has CDR1 MNHEY and CDR2 SVGAGI. The CDR3 runs to 15 residues. The junction had 6 bases not matched to a gene; V was cut back by 6 bases and J by 1 base.

The CDR3 loop is CASSFQPRHEQFF. DNA of the CDR3: TGTGCCAGCAGCTTTCAGCCCAGGCATGAGCAGTTCTTC. This rearrangement joins TRBV7-7 to TRBJ2-1; unclear D gene. The V gene's germline CDR1 is SSHAT and CDR2 FNYEAQ (reference sequence). There are 13 residues in the CDR3. V lost 3 bases and J lost 8, with 11 bases in between.

V gene TRBV6-5 combines with J gene TRBJ2-3; D might be TRBD2 (5 bases). Trimming removed 2 bases at V and 0 bases at J, with 9 bases between. CDR1 and CDR2 from the germline V gene are MNHEY and SVGAGI. The CDR3 covers 15 residues. The CDR3 here is CASSYQRRSTDTQYF. DNA of the CDR3: TGTGCCAGCAGTTACCAGCGGAGAAGCACAGATACGCAGTATTTT.

The chain carries TRBV27 and TRBJ1-1; 12 positions agree with TRBD1. In germline, CDR1 is MNHEY, CDR2 SMNVEV (reference sequence). There are 16 residues in the CDR3. V shed 6 bases and J 3 bases; nucleotides not matched to a gene: 8. The CDR3 protein is CASSPGTGGRYTEAFF. Here the CDR3 DNA reads TGTGCCAGCAGCCCCGGGACAGGGGGCAGGTACACTGAAGCTTTCTTT.

The chain carries TRBV7-2 and TRBJ2-6; D not resolved. Germline values: CDR1 SGHTA, CDR2 FQGNSA. The V end lost 0 bases, the J end lost 0 bases, and 6 bases lay between the germline ends. The CDR3 runs 16 residues. CDR3 protein: CASSLALNSGANVLTF. The CDR3 region has the DNA TGTGCCAGCAGCTTAGCGCTGAACTCTGGGGCCAACGTCCTGACTTTC.

The rearrangement joins TRBV6-5 to TRBJ2-1, with 8 positions matching TRBD2. Germline V lookup: CDR1 MNHEY, CDR2 SVGAGI. The CDR3 has 13 amino acids. J was trimmed by 12 bases and V by 4 bases; bases with no gene match: 8. The CDR3 DNA reads TGTGCCAGCAGTTCTACTAGCGGTCCAGTGCAGTTCTTC. Its translation is CASSSTSGPVQFF.

This clone was observed a single time. This chain uses TRBV9 with TRBJ2-1; a possible D gene is TRBD2 (7 bases). Trimming pared 1 base from V and 4 bases from J, leaving 12 bases between. Germline assignment: CDR1 SGDLS and CDR2 YYNGEE. The CDR3 totals 15 residues. In DNA, the CDR3 is TGTGCCAGCAGCGTAAGGGGGGGAACTTACAATGAGCAGTTCTTC. This translates into CASSVRGGTYNEQFF.

The gene calls are TRBV10-3 and TRBJ2-3; tentatively, D is TRBD1 or TRBD2 (5 bases each). Germline V gene lookup returns CDR1 ENHRY and CDR2 SYGVKD. V lost 10 bases, J lost 6 bases, and 17 bases lay in between. The CDR3 is 13 residues long. The CDR3 is CATSGTGTDTQYF. DNA for the CDR3: TGTGCCACGTCGGGGACCGGTACGGATACGCAGTATTTT.

The chain joins TRBV6-5 to TRBJ1-1; the D is unclear. CDR1 and CDR2 (germline): MNHEY, SVGAGI. The CDR3 has 11 amino acids. Trimming cost V 4 bases and J 10 bases, with 10 bases left between them. CDR3 DNA: TGTGCCAGCAGTTTTTTAGGGCGAGCTTTCTTT. Residues: CASSFLGRAFF.

V usage is TRBV27 and J usage is TRBJ2-5; a possible D gene is TRBD2 (7 bases). Per the germline V gene, CDR1 is MNHEY and CDR2 is SMNVEV (reference sequence). The CDR3 has 15 residues. Trimming stripped 4 bases from V and 5 bases from J, with 17 bases between. The CDR3 bases are TGTGCCAGCAGTTGGGGGGGGGCCACGTGGGAGACCCAGTACTTC. Its translation is CASSWGGATWETQYF.

The chain carries TRBV6-5 and TRBJ2-2, with a possible D match to TRBD1 (6 bases). The length of the CDR3 is 15 residues. Germline V gene lookup returns CDR1 MNHEY and CDR2 SVGAGI. V lost 5 bases, J lost 1 base, and 11 bases lay in between. Here the CDR3 DNA reads TGTGCCAGCAGTCGGGGACACGGGAACACCGGGGAGCTGTTTTTT. Translation gives CASSRGHGNTGELFF.

The chain combines TRBV20-1 with TRBJ2-3; TRBD2 is a possible D gene (6 bases). V lost 3 bases and J lost 0, with 13 bases in between. The germline CDR1 and CDR2 sequences are DFQATT and SNEGSKA (reference sequence). This CDR3 is 15 amino acids long. CDR3 coding DNA: TGCAGTGCTAGTAATAGCGGAGGTAGCACAGATACGCAGTATTTT. As protein: CSASNSGGSTDTQYF.

The rearrangement joins TRBV6-6 to TRBJ1-4, with a tentative D call TRBD1 (6 bases). CDR3 length: 14 amino acids. Trimming shortened V by 5 bases and J by 7 bases, and 14 bases separated the two germline ends. The germline V gene encodes CDR1 MNHNY and CDR2 SVGAGI (reference sequence). DNA for the CDR3: TGTGCCAGCAGTCCGGGACACGACCGTGAAAAACTGTTTTTT. The encoded protein is CASSPGHDREKLFF.

CDR3 bases: TGTGCCAGCAGTTTAGTTAGCACAGATACGCAGTATTTT. It is translated as CASSLVSTDTQYF. The genes are TRBV27 and TRBJ2-3; D is unresolved. Trimming left V 2 bases short and J 0 bases short, with 3 bases between. This CDR3 region has 13 residues. The V gene's germline CDR1 is MNHEY and CDR2 SMNVEV (reference sequence).

This rearrangement joins TRBV7-2 to TRBJ1-2; D perhaps matches TRBD1 (5 bases). Trimming left V 0 bases short and J 10 bases short, with 15 bases between. Germline V gene lookup returns CDR1 SGHTA and CDR2 FQGNSA. The CDR3 is 14 amino acids. CDR3 region: CASSLAPGRGDYTF. The DNA for the CDR3 is TGTGCCAGCAGCTTAGCGCCGGGGAGAGGGGACTACACCTTC.

The J gene is TRBJ2-7, the V gene TRBV30, with D possibly being TRBD1 (6 bases). V lost 0 bases, J lost 6 bases, and 15 bases lay in between. The germline V gene encodes CDR1 GTSNPN and CDR2 SVGIG (reference sequence). CDR3 size: 14 residues. The CDR3 loop reads CAWSVLAGAGEQYF. CDR3 DNA sequence: TGTGCCTGGAGTGTACTTGCAGGGGCAGGCGAGCAGTACTTC.

The chain is built from TRBV7-2 and TRBJ1-1, with 9 bases lining up with TRBD1. This CDR3 has 14 amino acids. Germline V gene sequence: CDR1 SGHTA, CDR2 FQGNSA. Trimming removed 1 base from V and 7 bases from J; junction bases left unmatched: 4. The CDR3 region is CASSLDRGRGEAFF. The CDR3 region has the DNA TGTGCCAGCAGCTTAGACAGGGGGCGCGGTGAAGCTTTCTTT.

Remarks on this clone: Other nucleotide sequences in the sample specify the same CDR3. This sequence joins TRBV28 and TRBJ2-5; D uncertain. Per germline, CDR1 MDHEN and CDR2 SYDVKM. The CDR3 is made up of 11 amino acids. Trimming pared 4 bases from V and 5 bases from J, leaving 5 bases between. The CDR3 reads CASSSRETQYF. Here the CDR3 DNA reads TGTGCCAGCAGTTCCCGGGAGACCCAGTACTTC.

The gene calls are TRBV5-4 and TRBJ2-1; 7 positions agree with TRBD2. V lost 3 bases and J lost 1; bases outside the gene matches: 13. Germline loops: CDR1 SGHNT, CDR2 YYREEE (reference sequence). This CDR3 is built from 18 residues. CDR3 amino acids: CASSSEPLLAESYNEQFF. The DNA of the CDR3 is TGTGCCAGCAGCTCGGAGCCCTTGCTAGCGGAATCCTACAATGAGCAGTTCTTC.

The table lists this clone with a count of one. The chain recombines TRBV5-1 with TRBJ1-5; TRBD1 matches 7 bases. Per germline, CDR1 SGHRS and CDR2 YFSETQ. The CDR3 is made up of 15 amino acids. Trimming removed 6 bases from V and 2 bases from J; junction bases left unmatched: 8. For the CDR3, the DNA is TGCGCCAGCACTCCAGGGGGAATTCGCAATCAGCCCCAGCATTTT. The encoded protein is CASTPGGIRNQPQHF. Full variable domain (outside the CDR3, taken from reference TRBV5-1 and TRBJ1-5): KAGVTQTPRYLIKTRGQQVTLSCSPISGHRSVSWYQQTPGQGLQFLFEYFSETQRNKGNFPGRFSGRQFSNSRSEMNVSTLELGDSALYLCASTPGGIRNQPQHFGDGTRLSIL.

The rearrangement links TRBV4-3 to TRBJ2-1; no firm D call. The CDR3 extends over 18 amino acids. The germline V gene encodes CDR1 LGHNA and CDR2 YSLEER. Trimming took off 0 bases at V and 4 bases at J, with 19 bases between the two ends. In DNA form, the CDR3 reads TGCGCCAGCAGCCAAGATGCCCACAGACAAAGCATTTACAATGAGCAGTTCTTC. It specifies CASSQDAHRQSIYNEQFF.

J is TRBJ1-3 and V is TRBV19; TRBD1 aligns across 7 bases. V was clipped by 7 bases and J by 3 bases; unmatched bases: 3. Germline loops: CDR1 LNHDA, CDR2 SQIVND (reference sequence). This CDR3 has 13 residues. This CDR3 reads CASIRQGGNTIYF. The CDR3 DNA reads as TGTGCCAGTATCCGACAGGGTGGAAACACCATATATTTT.

As concerns this clone: The germline gene is not matched at one end of the junction; a read error may be the cause. The chain employs TRBV29-1 and TRBJ1-2; TRBD1 agrees at 10 bases. The CDR3 is made up of 14 amino acids. From germline, CDR1 is SQVTM and CDR2 ANQGSEA. CDR3 amino acids: CSVQDRGRFYGYTF. The CDR3 coding sequence is TGCAGCGTTCAAGACAGGGGGCGTTTCTATGGCTACACCTTC.

The gene calls are TRBV7-2 and TRBJ1-2; 8 nucleotides align to TRBD1. The trim removed 1 base at V and 4 bases at J, leaving 5 bases unmatched. CDR1 and CDR2 from the germline V gene are SGHTA and FQGNSA. CDR3 size: 15 residues. The CDR3 loop is CASSLDPGQAYGYTF. CDR3 sequence (DNA): TGTGCCAGCAGCTTAGACCCGGGACAGGCCTATGGCTACACCTTC.

The chain joins TRBV27 to TRBJ2-7; D is ambiguous. CDR1 and CDR2 (germline): MNHEY, SMNVEV (reference sequence). The CDR3 loop spans 12 amino acids. V lost 6 bases and J lost 12, with 18 bases in between. This CDR3 is CASSTDNLGLYF. The CDR3 coding sequence is TGTGCCAGCAGCACGGATAACTTGGGTCTGTACTTC.

The chain uses TRBV4-3 and TRBJ2-2; 7 bases fit TRBD1. This CDR3 spans 15 amino acids. After removal of 3 bases from V and 6 bases from J, the junction contained 7 bases not matched to a gene. The germline V gene has CDR1 LGHNA and CDR2 YSLEER. The CDR3 region is CASSQGTVRAGELFF. In DNA form, the CDR3 reads TGCGCCAGCAGCCAGGGGACAGTGAGGGCCGGGGAGCTGTTTTTT.

This chain connects TRBV7-9 to TRBJ1-1; possibly TRBD1 for D (6 bases). The CDR3 spans 15 residues. Germline CDR1 and CDR2: SEHNR and FQNEAQ (reference sequence). Trimming took 1 base from V and 0 from J, leaving 9 bases between them. The CDR3 DNA follows: TGTGCCAGCAGCTTAGGGACAGTTATGAACACTGAAGCTTTCTTT. It translates to CASSLGTVMNTEAFF.

This chain links TRBV25-1 with TRBJ1-1; the D is unclear. The germline gives CDR1 MGHDK, CDR2 SYGVNS. Trimming cost V 5 bases and J 3 bases, with 10 bases left between them. This CDR3 has 13 amino acids. The CDR3 DNA reads as TGTGCCAGCAGTATGTTGGATGACACTGAAGCTTTCTTT. The encoded protein is CASSMLDDTEAFF.

The rearrangement links TRBV5-4 to TRBJ2-1; TRBD2 agrees at 9 bases. The V gene end was trimmed by 5 bases and the J gene end by 8 bases; junction bases not matched to a gene: 11. Germline V gives CDR1 SGHNT, CDR2 YYREEE (reference sequence). The CDR3 covers 15 residues. CDR3 protein: CASRDSGGPFDEQFF. CDR3 nucleotides: TGTGCCAGCAGAGACAGCGGGGGGCCCTTCGATGAGCAGTTCTTC.

This clone was counted only a few times. The chain is built from TRBV7-2 and TRBJ1-2; 10 bases are a match to TRBD1. The CDR3 has 19 amino acids. Trimming cost V 1 base and J 7 bases; bases outside gene matches: 18. CDR1 and CDR2 from the germline V gene are SGHTA and FQGNSA. CDR3 sequence (DNA): TGTGCCAGCAGCTTAGTAGTCGCTTCCGATCGGGACAGGGGAGGTGGCTACACCTTC. This sequence encodes CASSLVVASDRDRGGGYTF.